This TCR beta chain was profiled in a study of shared clonotypes between healthy human individuals. With regard to this clone: Its antigen is still unknown.

This CDR3 contains 14 residues. Germline CDR1 SGHNT, CDR2 YENEEA. The ends lost 5 bases at V and 5 bases at J; junction bases unmatched: 7. Those who donated, Caucasian adults without exception, all lived in Nashville, Tennessee. Whole-study findings and limits: The study drew on few donors, limiting represented genetic and exposure-history diversity.

Sequenced by immunoSEQ multiplex PCR; TCRdb stores in-frame clones only, minus some. This sample carries around 510,000 clones, around 78% of them seen once, and the ten largest clones take about 11%. The receptor was derived from a woman aged 40-49 years in good health. Some clones in this sample may be carry-over from other donors' samples. The rearrangement links TRBV11-3 to TRBJ2-7; 9 nucleotides match TRBD2. The sample comprised PBMCs. CDR3: CASSETGLADEQYF. In nucleotides, the CDR3 is TGTGCCAGCAGCGAGACGGGACTAGCAGACGAGCAGTACTTC.